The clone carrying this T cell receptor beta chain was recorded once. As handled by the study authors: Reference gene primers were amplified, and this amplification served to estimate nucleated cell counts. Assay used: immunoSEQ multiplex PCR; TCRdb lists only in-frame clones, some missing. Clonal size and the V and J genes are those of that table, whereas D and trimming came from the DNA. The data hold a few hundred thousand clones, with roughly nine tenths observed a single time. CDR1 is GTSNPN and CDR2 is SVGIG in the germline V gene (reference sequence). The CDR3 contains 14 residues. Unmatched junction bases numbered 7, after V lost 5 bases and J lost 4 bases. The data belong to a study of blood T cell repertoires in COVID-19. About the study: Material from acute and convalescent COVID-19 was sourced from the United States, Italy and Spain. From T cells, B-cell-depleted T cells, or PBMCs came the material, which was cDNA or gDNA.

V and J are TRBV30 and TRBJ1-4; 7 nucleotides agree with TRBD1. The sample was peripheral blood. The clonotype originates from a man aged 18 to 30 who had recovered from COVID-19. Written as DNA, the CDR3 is TGTGCCTGGCAAAGGGGGCAGAGTAATGAAAAACTGTTTTTT. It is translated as CAWQRGQSNEKLFF.